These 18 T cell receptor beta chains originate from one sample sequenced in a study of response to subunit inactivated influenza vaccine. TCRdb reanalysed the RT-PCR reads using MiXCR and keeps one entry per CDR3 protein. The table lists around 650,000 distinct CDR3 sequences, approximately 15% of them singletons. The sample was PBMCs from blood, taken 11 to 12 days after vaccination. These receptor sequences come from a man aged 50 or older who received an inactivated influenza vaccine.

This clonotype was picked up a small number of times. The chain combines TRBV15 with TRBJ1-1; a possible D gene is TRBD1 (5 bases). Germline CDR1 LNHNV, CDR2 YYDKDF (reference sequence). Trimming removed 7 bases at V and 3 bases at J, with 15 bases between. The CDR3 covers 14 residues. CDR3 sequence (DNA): TGTGCCACCACCAGGGACTTTGGGGACACTGAAGCTTTCTTT. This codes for CATTRDFGDTEAFF.

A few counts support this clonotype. The CDR3 loop reads CSATGRITDTQYF. In nucleotides, the CDR3 is TGCAGTGCAACTGGACGGATCACAGATACGCAGTATTTT. The V and J genes are TRBV20-1 and TRBJ2-3, with D unclear. Trimming pared 6 bases from V and 2 bases from J, leaving 12 bases between. CDR3 length: 13 residues. Germline values: CDR1 DFQATT, CDR2 SNEGSKA (reference sequence).

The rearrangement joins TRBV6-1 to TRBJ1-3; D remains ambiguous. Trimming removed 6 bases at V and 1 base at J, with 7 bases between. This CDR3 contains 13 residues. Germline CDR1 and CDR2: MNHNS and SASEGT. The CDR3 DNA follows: TGTGCCAGCAGGGAGGGATCTGGAAACACCATATATTTT. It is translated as CASREGSGNTIYF.

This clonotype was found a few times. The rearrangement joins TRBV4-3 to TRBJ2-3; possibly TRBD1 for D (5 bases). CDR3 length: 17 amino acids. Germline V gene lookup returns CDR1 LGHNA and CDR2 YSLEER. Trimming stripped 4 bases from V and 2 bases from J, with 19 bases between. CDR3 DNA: TGCGCCAGCAGCCTATCGTACAGGCAGGGCCCCACAGATACGCAGTATTTT. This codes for CASSLSYRQGPTDTQYF.

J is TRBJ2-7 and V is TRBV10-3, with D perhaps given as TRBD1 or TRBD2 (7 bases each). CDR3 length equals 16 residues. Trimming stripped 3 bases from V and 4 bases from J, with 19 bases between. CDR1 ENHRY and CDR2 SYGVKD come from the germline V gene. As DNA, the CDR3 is TGTGCCATCAGTGATTCGGGAGGACAGGTGGGTTACGAGCAGTACTTC. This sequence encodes CAISDSGGQVGYEQYF.

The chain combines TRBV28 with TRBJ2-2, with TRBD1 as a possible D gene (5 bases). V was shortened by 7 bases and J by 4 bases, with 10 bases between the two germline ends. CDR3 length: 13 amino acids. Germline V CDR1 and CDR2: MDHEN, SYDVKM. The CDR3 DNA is TGTGCCAGCACCCGGACACCCACCGGGGAGCTGTTTTTT. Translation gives CASTRTPTGELFF.

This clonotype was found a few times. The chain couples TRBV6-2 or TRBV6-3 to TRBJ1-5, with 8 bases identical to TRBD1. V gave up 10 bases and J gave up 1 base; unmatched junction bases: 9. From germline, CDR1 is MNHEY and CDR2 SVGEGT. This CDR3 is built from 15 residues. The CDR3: CATYDRGLSNQPQHF. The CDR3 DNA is TGTGCCACCTACGACAGGGGATTGAGCAATCAGCCCCAGCATTTT.

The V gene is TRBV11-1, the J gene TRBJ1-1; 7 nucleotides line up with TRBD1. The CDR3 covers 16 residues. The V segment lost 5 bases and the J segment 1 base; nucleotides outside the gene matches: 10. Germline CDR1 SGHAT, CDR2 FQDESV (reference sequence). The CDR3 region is CASSPDPDRRNTEAFF. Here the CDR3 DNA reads TGTGCCAGCAGCCCAGATCCGGACAGGCGGAACACTGAAGCTTTCTTT.

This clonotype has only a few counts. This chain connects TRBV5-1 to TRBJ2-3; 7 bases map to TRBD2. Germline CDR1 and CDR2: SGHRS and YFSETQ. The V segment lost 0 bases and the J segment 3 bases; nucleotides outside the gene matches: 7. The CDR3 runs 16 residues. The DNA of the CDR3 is TGCGCCAGCAGCTTGGTGTCTAGCGGAACAACAGATACGCAGTATTTT. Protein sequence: CASSLVSSGTTDTQYF.

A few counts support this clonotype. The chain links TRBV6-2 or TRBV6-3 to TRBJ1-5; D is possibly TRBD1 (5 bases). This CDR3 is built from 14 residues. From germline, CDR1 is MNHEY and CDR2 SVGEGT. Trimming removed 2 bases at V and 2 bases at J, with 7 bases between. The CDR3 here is CASSYRGGNQPQHF. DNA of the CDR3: TGTGCCAGCAGTTACAGGGGAGGCAATCAGCCCCAGCATTTT.

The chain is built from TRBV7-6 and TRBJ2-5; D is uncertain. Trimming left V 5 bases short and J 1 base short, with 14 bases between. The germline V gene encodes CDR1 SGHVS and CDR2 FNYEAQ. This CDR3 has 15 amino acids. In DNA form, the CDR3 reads TGTGCCAGCAGCCGAGGTTCAGCTTTCCAAGAGACCCAGTACTTC. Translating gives CASSRGSAFQETQYF.

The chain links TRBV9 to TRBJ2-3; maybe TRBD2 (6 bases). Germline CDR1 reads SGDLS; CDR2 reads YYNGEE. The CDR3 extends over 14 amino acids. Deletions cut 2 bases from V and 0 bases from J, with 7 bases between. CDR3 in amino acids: CASSVSGSTDTQYF. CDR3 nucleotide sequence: TGTGCCAGCAGCGTTAGCGGAAGCACAGATACGCAGTATTTT.

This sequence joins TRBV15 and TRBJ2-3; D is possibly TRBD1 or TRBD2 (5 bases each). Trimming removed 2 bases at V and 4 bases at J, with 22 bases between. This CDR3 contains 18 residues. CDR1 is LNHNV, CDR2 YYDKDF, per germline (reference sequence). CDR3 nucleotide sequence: TGTGCCACCAGCAGATCCCCAACGGGGCGAATCGGGCCAGATACGCAGTATTTT. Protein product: CATSRSPTGRIGPDTQYF. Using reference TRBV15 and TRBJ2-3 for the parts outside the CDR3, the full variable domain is DAMVIQNPRYQVTQFGKPVTLSCSQTLNHNVMYWYQQKSSQAPKLLFHYYDKDFNNEADTPDNFQSRRPNTSFCFLDIRSPGLGDTAMYLCATSRSPTGRIGPDTQYFGPGTRLTVL.

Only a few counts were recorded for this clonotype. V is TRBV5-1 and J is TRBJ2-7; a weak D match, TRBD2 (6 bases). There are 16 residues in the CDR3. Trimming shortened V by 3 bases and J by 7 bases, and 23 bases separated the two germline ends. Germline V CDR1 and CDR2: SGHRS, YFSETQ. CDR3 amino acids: CASSSDAGLSQGEQYF. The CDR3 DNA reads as TGCGCCAGCAGCTCTGACGCCGGACTATCTCAAGGGGAGCAGTACTTC.

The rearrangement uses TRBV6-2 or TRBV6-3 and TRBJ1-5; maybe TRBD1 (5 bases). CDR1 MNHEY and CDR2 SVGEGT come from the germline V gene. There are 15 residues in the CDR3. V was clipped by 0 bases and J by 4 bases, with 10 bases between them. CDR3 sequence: CASSYSGGNNQPQHF. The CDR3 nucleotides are TGTGCCAGCAGTTACTCGGGGGGGAATAATCAGCCCCAGCATTTT.

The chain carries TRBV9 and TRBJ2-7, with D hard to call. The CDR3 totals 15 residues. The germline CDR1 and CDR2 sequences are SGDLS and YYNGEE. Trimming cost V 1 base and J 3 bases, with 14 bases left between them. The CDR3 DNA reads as TGTGCCAGCAGCGTATCTTCTGGGGAAGTCTACGAGCAGTACTTC. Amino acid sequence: CASSVSSGEVYEQYF.

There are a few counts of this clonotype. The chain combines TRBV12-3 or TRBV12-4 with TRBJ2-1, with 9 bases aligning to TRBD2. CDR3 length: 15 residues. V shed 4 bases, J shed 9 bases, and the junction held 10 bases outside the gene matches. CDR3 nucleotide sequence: TGTGCCAGCAGTTCCATTCGCGGGGGGGCGGGTGAGCAGTTCTTC. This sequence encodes CASSSIRGGAGEQFF.

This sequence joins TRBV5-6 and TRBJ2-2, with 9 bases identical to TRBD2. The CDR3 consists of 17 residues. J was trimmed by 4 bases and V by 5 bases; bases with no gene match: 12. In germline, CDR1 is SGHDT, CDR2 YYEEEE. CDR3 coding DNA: TGTGCCAGCAGTCCGGGACTAGCCCCTACGGGCACCGGGGAGCTGTTTTTT. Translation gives CASSPGLAPTGTGELFF.